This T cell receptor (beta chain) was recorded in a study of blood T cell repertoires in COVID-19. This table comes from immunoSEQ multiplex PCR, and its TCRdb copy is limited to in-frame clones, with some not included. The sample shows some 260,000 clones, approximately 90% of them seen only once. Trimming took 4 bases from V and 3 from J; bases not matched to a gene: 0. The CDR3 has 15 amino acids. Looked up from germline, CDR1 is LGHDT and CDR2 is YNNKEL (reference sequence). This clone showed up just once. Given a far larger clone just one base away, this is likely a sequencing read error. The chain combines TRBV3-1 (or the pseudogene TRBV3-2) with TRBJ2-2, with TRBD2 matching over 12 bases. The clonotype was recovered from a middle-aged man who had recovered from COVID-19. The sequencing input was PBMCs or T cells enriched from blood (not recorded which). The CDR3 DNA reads TGTGCCAGCAGCCGACTAGCGGGGGACACCGGGGAGCTGTTTTTT. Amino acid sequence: CASSRLAGDTGELFF.